This paragraph reports one TCR beta chain. The data were obtained in a study of shared clonotypes between healthy human individuals. On the study more broadly: Donors had three CD4 naive, three CD4 memory, two CD8 naive and one CD8 memory plate apiece.

The study separated CD4+ cells into CD45RA+ naive and CD45RA-negative memory subsets. Deep-level settings were used for running the assay. Per the original data handling: Filtering was not the same, since immunoSEQ gave junction-only sequences without quality scores. Measured with immunoSEQ multiplex PCR; TCRdb has only the in-frame clones, and not every one. V, J and clone size reflect that table, while D and trimming were determined from the DNA. The table lists 2 million to 2.5 million clones, approximately 90% of them singletons. Per germline, CDR1 SGHVS and CDR2 FQNEAQ. The V segment lost 1 base and the J segment 5 bases; nucleotides outside the gene matches: 9. This CDR3 has 16 residues.

The rearrangement uses TRBV7-8 and TRBJ2-7; TRBD2 matches 9 bases. Sequencing was performed on naive CD4+ T cells from PBMCs. As to subset: CD45RA+ positively selected. The clonotype was recovered from a man between 18 and 35 years old in good health. Some clones in this sample may be carry-over from other donors' samples. The CDR3 reads CASSLVWTAGGHEQYF. The CDR3 DNA reads TGTGCCAGCAGCTTAGTGTGGACAGCGGGAGGCCACGAGCAGTACTTC.